The clone carrying this T cell receptor beta chain has ten or more counts. The antigen remains unidentified. These data belong to a study of cytotoxic CD8 clonotypes in ibrutinib-treated CLL. About the research overall: The patients, over ten relapsed/refractory and 15 treatment-naive, included roughly 17 who were IGHV unmutated. Study-wide points: Clonotypes that were public were uncommon, and they contracted or stayed stable on treatment. Clonality at baseline surpassed age-matched healthy donors and tracked circulating CD8+ T-cell counts.

CDR3 length: 14 amino acids. Germline trimming cut 1 base from V and 4 bases from J; bases unmatched to any gene: 3. Germline V CDR1 and CDR2: SGHNT, YYREEE (reference sequence). Produced via immunoSEQ multiplex PCR; TCRdb's table is partial and in-frame only. In the table there are about 40,000 clones, 68% of which are singletons. The sample consisted of PBMCs, taken at disease progression, from a patient treated with ibrutinib. This clonotype was obtained from a human donor with chronic lymphocytic leukemia. This chain joins TRBV5-4 and TRBJ2-3; TRBD2 agrees at 7 bases. The CDR3, as DNA: TGTGCCAGCAGCTTGCTGCTAGCGGCAGATACGCAGTATTTT. Its protein product is CASSLLLAADTQYF.